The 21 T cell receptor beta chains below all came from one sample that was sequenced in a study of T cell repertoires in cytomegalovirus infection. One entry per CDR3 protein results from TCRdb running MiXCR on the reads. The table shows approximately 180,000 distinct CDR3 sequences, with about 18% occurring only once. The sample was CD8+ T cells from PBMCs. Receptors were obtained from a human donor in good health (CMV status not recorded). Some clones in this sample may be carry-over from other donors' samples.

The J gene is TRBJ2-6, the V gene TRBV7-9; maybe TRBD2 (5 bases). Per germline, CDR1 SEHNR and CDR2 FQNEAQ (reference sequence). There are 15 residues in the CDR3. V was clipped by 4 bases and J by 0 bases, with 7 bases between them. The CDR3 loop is CASSSGISGANVLTF. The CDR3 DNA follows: TGTGCCAGCAGCTCCGGGATCTCTGGGGCCAACGTCCTGACTTTC.

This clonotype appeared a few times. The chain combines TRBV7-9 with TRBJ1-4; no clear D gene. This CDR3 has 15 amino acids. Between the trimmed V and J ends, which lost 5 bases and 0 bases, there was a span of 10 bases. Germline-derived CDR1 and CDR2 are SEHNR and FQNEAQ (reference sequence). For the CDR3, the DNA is TGTGCCAGCAGCCCCTACACCGCAACTAATGAAAAACTGTTTTTT. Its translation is CASSPYTATNEKLFF.

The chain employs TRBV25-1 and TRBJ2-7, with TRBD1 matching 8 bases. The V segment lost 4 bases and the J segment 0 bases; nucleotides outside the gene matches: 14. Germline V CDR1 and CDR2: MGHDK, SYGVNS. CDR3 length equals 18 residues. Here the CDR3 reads CASSASDRVRTGSYEQYF. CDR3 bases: TGTGCCAGCAGTGCCTCGGACAGGGTACGGACGGGCTCCTACGAGCAGTACTTC.

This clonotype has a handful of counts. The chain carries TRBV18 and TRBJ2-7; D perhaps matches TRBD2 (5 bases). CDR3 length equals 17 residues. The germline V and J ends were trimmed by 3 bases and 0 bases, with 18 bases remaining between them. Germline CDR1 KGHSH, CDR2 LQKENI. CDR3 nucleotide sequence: TGTGCCAGCTCACCCACTAGATCGGTAATGGGCTCCTACGAGCAGTACTTC. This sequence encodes CASSPTRSVMGSYEQYF.

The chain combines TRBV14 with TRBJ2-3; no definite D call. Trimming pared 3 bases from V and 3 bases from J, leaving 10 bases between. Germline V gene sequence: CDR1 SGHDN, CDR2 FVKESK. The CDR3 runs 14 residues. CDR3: CASSHWVKTDTQYF. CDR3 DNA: TGTGCCAGCAGCCATTGGGTTAAGACAGATACGCAGTATTTT.

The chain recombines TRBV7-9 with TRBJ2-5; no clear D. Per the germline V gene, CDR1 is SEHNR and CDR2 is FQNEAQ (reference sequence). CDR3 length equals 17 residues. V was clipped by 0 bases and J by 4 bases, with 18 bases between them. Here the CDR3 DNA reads TGTGCCAGCAGCTTAGCTGGTTGGGGAACAGCGATAGAGACCCAGTACTTC. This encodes CASSLAGWGTAIETQYF.

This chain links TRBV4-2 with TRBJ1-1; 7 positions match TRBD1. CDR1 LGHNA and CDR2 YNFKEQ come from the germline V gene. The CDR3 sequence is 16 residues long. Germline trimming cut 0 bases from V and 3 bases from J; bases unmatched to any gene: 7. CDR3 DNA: TGTGCCAGCAGCCAAGATCTGACAGGGAGGGACACTGAAGCTTTCTTT. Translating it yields CASSQDLTGRDTEAFF.

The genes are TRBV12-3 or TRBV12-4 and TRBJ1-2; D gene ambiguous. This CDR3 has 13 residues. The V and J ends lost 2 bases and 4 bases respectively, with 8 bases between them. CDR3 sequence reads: CASSLPGPYGYTF. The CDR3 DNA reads TGTGCCAGCAGTTTACCCGGTCCCTATGGCTACACCTTC.

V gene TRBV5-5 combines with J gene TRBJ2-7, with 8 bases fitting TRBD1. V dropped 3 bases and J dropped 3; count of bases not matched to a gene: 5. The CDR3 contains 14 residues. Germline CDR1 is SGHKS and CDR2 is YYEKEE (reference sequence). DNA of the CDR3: TGTGCCAGCAGCTCTCGACAGGGGCGCTACGAGCAGTACTTC. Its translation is CASSSRQGRYEQYF.

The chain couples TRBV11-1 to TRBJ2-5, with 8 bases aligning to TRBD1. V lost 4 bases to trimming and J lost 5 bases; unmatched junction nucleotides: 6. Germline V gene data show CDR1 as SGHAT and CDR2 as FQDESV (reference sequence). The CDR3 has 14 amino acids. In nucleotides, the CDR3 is TGTGCCAGCAGCTCTCAGACAGGGGACGAGACCCAGTACTTC. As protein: CASSSQTGDETQYF.

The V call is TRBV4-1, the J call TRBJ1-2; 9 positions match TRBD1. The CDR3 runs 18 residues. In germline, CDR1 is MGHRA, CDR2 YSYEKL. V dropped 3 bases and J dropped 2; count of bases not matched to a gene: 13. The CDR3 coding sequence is TGCGCCAGCAGCCAGGCCAAAACCGGACAGGGGAGAAACTATGGCTACACCTTC. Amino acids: CASSQAKTGQGRNYGYTF.

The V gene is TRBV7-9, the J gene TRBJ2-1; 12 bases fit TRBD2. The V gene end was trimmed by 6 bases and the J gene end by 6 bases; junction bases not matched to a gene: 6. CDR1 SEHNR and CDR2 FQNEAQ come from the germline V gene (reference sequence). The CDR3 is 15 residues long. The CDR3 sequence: CASRKPSGGANEQFF. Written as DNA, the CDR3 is TGTGCCAGCAGAAAACCTAGCGGGGGGGCCAATGAGCAGTTCTTC.

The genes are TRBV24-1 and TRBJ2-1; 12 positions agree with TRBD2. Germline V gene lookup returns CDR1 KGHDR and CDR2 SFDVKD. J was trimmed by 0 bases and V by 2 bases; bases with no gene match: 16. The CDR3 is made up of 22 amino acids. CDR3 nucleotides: TGTGCCACCAGTGATTCCGAATTACAGGGTTGGACTAGCGGGAACTCCTACAATGAGCAGTTCTTC. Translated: CATSDSELQGWTSGNSYNEQFF.

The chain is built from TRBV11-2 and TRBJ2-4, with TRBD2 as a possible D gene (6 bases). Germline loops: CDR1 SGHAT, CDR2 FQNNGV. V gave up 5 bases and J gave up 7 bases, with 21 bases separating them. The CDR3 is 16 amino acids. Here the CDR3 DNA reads TGTGCCAGCAGCCCCCCGGGGGTAAGGGCCGGGAACATTCAGTACTTC. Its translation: CASSPPGVRAGNIQYF.

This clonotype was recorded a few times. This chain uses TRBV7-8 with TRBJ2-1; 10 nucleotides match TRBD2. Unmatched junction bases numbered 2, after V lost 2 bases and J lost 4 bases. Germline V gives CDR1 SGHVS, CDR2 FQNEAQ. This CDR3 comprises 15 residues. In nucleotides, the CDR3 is TGTGCCAGCAGCTTAAGCGGGGGGGAATACAATGAGCAGTTCTTC. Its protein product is CASSLSGGEYNEQFF.

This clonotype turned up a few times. The CDR3 loop is CASSPIPGMNTEAFF. The CDR3 DNA reads as TGTGCCAGCAGTCCCATCCCAGGGATGAACACTGAAGCTTTCTTT. The chain carries TRBV28 and TRBJ1-1, with TRBD1 as a possible D gene (5 bases). CDR3 length equals 15 residues. CDR1 is MDHEN, CDR2 SYDVKM, per germline. The germline V and J ends were trimmed by 5 bases and 0 bases, with 13 bases remaining between them.

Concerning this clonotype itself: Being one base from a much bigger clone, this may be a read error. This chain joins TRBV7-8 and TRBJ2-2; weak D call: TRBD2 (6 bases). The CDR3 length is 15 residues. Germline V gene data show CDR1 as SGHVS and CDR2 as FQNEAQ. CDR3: CTSSLVGTSTGELFF. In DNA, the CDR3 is TGTACCAGCAGCTTAGTAGGGACTTCCACCGGGGAGCTGTTTTTT.

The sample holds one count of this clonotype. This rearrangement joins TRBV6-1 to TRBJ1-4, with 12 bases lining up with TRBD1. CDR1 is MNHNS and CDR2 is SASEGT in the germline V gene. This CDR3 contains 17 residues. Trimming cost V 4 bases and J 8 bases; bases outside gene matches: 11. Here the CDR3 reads CASSGPGTGGDWEKLFF. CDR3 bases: TGTGCCAGCAGTGGCCCCGGGACAGGGGGCGATTGGGAAAAACTGTTTTTT.

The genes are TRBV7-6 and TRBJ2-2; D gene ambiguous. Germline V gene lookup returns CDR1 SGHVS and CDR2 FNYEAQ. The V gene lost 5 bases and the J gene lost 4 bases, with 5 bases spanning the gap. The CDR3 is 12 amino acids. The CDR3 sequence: CASSHPTGELFF. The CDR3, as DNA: TGTGCCAGCAGCCACCCCACCGGGGAGCTGTTTTTT.

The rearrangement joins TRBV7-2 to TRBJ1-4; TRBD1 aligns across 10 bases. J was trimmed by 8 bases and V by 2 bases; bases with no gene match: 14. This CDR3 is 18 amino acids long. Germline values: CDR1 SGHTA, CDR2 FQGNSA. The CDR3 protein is CASSLPLGTGALGEKLFF. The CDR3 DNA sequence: TGTGCCAGCAGCTTACCGCTCGGGACAGGGGCCTTAGGGGAAAAACTGTTTTTT.

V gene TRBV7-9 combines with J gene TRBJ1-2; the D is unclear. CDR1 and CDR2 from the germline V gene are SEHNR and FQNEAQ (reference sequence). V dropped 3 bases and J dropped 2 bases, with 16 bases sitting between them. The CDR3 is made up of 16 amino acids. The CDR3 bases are TGTGCCAGCAGCTTCCCCGGACCTACGGCGAACTATGGCTACACCTTC. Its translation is CASSFPGPTANYGYTF.